The sequence of this T cell receptor beta chain was determined in a study of T-cell reconstitution after alpha-beta-depleted transplantation in children. Overall study findings and caveats: The authors attributed T-cell counts and diversity one year after transplant mostly to newly produced T cells. There were reportedly several hundred expanded graft clones from which alpha-beta T cells came about two months after transplant. Surviving recipient T cells and thymic progenitors underlay high day-60 TCRbeta diversity in some patients.

J gave up 5 bases and V 3 bases, and 3 bases lay outside the gene matches. The germline CDR1 and CDR2 sequences are DFQATT and SNEGSKA (reference sequence). This CDR3 region has 15 residues. Researchers prepared the TCRbeta library using unique molecular identifiers, the study reports. MiXCR, run by TCRdb on the PCR reads, gives a single entry per CDR3 protein. The table has around 670,000 distinct CDR3 sequences, around 13% seen once; the top ten hold around 0.8%. This clonotype was seen ten or more times. Its cognate antigen is unknown. This receptor was identified in a girl aged 2 to 10 with congenital amegakaryocytic thrombocytopenia, due to receive a stem cell transplant. This sequence joins TRBV20-1 and TRBJ2-1; TRBD2 matches 14 bases. The sequenced sample was PBMCs, obtained before TCRalphabeta/CD19-depleted stem cell transplant. The CDR3 protein is CSARSTSGRDNEQFF. In DNA, the CDR3 is TGCAGTGCTAGGTCGACTAGCGGGAGGGACAATGAGCAGTTCTTC.